This TCR beta chain was sequenced during a study of T cell changes during pregnancy in multiple sclerosis. The method was immunoSEQ multiplex PCR; TCRdb's version includes in-frame clones alone and lacks a portion of them. The table lists 48,000 or so clones, over 85% of them singletons, with around 0.47% in the top ten. The germline CDR1 and CDR2 sequences are LNHDA and SQIVND (reference sequence). This CDR3 spans 15 amino acids. V was cut by 7 bases and J by 0 bases, with 13 bases left in between. The origin of this receptor is a female donor with multiple sclerosis, enrolled in a pregnancy study. The rearrangement uses TRBV19 and TRBJ1-3; a possible D gene is TRBD1 (5 bases). The material was CD4+ T cells from peripheral blood mononuclear cells, obtained in the first trimester of pregnancy. The CDR3 reads CASKVGGRSGNTIYF. The CDR3 nucleotides are TGTGCCAGTAAAGTGGGGGGACGCTCTGGAAACACCATATATTTT. Based on the CDR3 plus reference TRBV19 and TRBJ1-3, the full variable domain is DGGITQSPKYLFRKEGQNVTLSCEQNLNHDAMYWYRQDPGQGLRLIYYSQIVNDFQKGDIAEGYSVSREKKESFPLTVTSAQKNPTAFYLCASKVGGRSGNTIYFGEGSWLTVV.